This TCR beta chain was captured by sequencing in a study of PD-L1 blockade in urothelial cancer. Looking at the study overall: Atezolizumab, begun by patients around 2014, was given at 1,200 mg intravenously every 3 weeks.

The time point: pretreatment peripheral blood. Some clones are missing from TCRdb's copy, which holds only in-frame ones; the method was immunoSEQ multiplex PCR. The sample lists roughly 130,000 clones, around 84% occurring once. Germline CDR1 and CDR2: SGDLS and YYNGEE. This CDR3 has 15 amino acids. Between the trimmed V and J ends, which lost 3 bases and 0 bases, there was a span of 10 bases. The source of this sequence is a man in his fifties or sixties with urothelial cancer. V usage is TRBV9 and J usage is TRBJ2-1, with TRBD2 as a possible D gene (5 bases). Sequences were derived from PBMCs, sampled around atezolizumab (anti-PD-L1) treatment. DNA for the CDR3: TGTGCCAGCAGCGCAGGCGGGCTCTCCTACAATGAGCAGTTCTTC. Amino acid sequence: CASSAGGLSYNEQFF. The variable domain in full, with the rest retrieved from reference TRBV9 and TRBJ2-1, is DSGVTQTPKHLITATGQRVTLRCSPRSGDLSVYWYQQSLDQGLQFLIQYYNGEERAKGNILERFSAQQFPDLHSELNLSSLELGDSALYFCASSAGGLSYNEQFFGPGTRLTVL.